What follows describes a single T cell receptor (beta chain). Its antigen is not identified. There are 15 residues in the CDR3. Germline V CDR1 and CDR2: SGHRS, YFSETQ. Trimming left V 1 base short and J 8 bases short, with 16 bases between. PCR amplification relied on 60 Vbeta primers (plus 13 Jbeta primers). The data were produced by immunoSEQ multiplex PCR, yet TCRdb's version contains in-frame clones alone and is incomplete. Altogether approximately 200,000 clones are present, about 84% being singletons, with the ten largest covering over 1%. The data are from a study of cytomegalovirus exposure and HLA in healthy donors. General study points: A later analysis, which compared TCR beta chains of equal frequency, found the HLA-associated ones more clonally expanded. Later analysis demonstrated an association between a missense DCLRE1C variant and TCR beta V- and J-gene trimming. Most observed TCR sequences were rare, whereas some public TCRs were detected in many donors.

The chain carries TRBV5-1 and TRBJ2-1; D is uncertain. Sequences were obtained from PBMCs. This TCR was recovered from a human donor in good health. The CDR3 region has the DNA TGCGCCAGCAGCTTGTATCCCCGCTCCTCGGATGAGCAGTTCTTC. Its protein product is CASSLYPRSSDEQFF.